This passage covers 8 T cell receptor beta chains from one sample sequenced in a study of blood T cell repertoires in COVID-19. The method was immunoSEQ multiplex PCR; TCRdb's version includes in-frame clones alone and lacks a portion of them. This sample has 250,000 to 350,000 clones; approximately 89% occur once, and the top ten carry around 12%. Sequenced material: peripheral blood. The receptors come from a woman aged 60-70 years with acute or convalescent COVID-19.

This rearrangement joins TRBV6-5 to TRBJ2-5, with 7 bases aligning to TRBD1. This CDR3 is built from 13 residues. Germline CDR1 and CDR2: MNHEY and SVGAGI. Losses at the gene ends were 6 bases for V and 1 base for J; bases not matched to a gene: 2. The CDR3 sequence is CASRGQIQETQYF. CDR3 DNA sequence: TGTGCCAGCAGGGGACAGATCCAAGAGACCCAGTACTTC.

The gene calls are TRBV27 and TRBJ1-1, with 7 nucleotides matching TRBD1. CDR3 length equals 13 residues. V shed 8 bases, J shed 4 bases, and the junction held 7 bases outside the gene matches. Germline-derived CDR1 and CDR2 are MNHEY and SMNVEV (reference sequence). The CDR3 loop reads CASADRVPTEAFF. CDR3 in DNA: TGTGCCAGCGCCGACAGGGTGCCCACTGAAGCTTTCTTT.

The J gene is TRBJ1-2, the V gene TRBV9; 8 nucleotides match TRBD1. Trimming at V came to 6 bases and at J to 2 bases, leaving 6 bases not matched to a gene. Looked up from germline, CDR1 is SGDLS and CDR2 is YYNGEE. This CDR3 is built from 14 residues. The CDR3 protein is CASTRRTGNYGYTF. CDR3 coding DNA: TGTGCCAGCACCCGTAGGACAGGGAACTATGGCTACACCTTC.

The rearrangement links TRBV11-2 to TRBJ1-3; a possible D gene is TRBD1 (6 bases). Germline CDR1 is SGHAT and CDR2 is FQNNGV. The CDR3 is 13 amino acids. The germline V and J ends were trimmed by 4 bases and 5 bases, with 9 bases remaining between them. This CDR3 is CASSWDTRNTIYF. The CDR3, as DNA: TGTGCCAGCAGCTGGGACACTCGAAACACCATATATTTT.

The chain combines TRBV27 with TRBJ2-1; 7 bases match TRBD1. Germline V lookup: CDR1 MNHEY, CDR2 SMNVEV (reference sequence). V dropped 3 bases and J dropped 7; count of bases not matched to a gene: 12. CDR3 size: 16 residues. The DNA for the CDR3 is TGTGCCAGCAGTTTGAGAAAGACAGGGTTCGAGAATGAGCAGTTCTTC. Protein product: CASSLRKTGFENEQFF.

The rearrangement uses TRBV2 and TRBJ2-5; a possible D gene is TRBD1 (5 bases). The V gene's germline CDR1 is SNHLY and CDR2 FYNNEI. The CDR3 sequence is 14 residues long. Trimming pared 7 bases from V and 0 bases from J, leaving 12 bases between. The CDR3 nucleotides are TGTGCCAGCAACCAGGACATCCACCAAGAGACCCAGTACTTC. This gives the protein CASNQDIHQETQYF.

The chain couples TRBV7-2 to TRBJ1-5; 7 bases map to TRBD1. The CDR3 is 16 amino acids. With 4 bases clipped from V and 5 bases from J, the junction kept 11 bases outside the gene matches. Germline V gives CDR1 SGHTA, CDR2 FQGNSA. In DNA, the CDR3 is TGTGCCAGCAGCTCGCTCGCTGGCAGGGGGTATCAGCCCCAGCATTTT. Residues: CASSSLAGRGYQPQHF.

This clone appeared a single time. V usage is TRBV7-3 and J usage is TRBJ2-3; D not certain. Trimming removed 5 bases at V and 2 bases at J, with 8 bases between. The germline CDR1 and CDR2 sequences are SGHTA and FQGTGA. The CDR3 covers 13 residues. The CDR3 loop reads CASSLDPTDTQYF. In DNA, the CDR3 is TGTGCCAGCAGCCTAGACCCCACAGATACGCAGTATTTT.